This passage covers 19 T cell receptor beta chains from one sample sequenced in a study of T cells after posttransplantation cyclophosphamide (TCRdb year 2016). This specimen's treatment or condition label, interpreted: high-dose cyclophosphamide on days +3 and +4 as single-agent GVHD prophylaxis. Patients in the PTCy group got busulfan and fludarabine conditioning, a marrow graft from a related or unrelated donor, and cyclophosphamide on days +3 and +4. The protocol used for the library was the immunoSEQ multiplex PCR assay. TCRdb provides this immuneACCESS table in a form limited to in-frame rearrangements. Some clones are lacking; in checked studies, under half of them reflect an unresolved V gene, and why the rest are absent is not known. The sample comprises some 5,000 clones, and every one was counted more than once. The ten largest clones add up to about 16% of the sample. This sample comprised PBMCs, obtained after allogeneic stem cell transplant with posttransplant cyclophosphamide. These receptors were obtained from a female patient aged 30-39 years who received an allogeneic stem cell transplant from an unrelated donor, was CMV-positive, and had acute and chronic GVHD. After a transplant, some T cells may be the graft donor's own cells.

This clone was seen many times. V and J are TRBV7-2 and TRBJ2-1, with 8 bases identical to TRBD2. CDR1 and CDR2 (germline): SGHTA, FQGNSA. Unmatched junction bases numbered 10, after V lost 5 bases and J lost 4 bases. CDR3 size: 16 residues. This chain's CDR3 is CASSPRRSGSYNEQFF. For the CDR3, the DNA is TGTGCCAGCAGCCCCCGCAGGAGCGGGAGTTACAATGAGCAGTTCTTC. Combining the CDR3 with reference TRBV7-2 and TRBJ2-1 gives the whole variable domain GAGVSQSPSNKVTEKGKDVELRCDPISGHTALYWYRQSLGQGLEFLIYFQGNSAPDKSGLPSDRFSAERTGGSVSTLTIQRTQQEDSAVYLCASSPRRSGSYNEQFFGPGTRLTVL.

This clone is large within its sample. In DNA, the CDR3 is TGTGCCGCCGCTTCTAGCGGGAGCACAGATACGCAGTATTTT. Translation gives CAAASSGSTDTQYF. This rearrangement joins TRBV10-3 to TRBJ2-3, with 8 bases aligning to TRBD2. Germline V lookup: CDR1 ENHRY, CDR2 SYGVKD. After removal of 11 bases from V and 0 bases from J, the junction contained 7 bases not matched to a gene. The CDR3 sequence is 14 residues long.

This clone was observed many times. CDR3 DNA: TGCGCCAGCAGCGCCGGGACAGGGGGACTAGGTGGGGAAAAACTGTTTTTT. Amino acid sequence: CASSAGTGGLGGEKLFF. The chain recombines TRBV5-1 with TRBJ1-4, with 11 bases matching TRBD1. Germline assignment: CDR1 SGHRS and CDR2 YFSETQ. With V trimmed by 4 bases and J by 8 bases, 13 bases remained unmatched. The CDR3 length is 17 residues.

This clone was counted many times. The V gene is TRBV6-5, the J gene TRBJ1-1; D is unresolved. Germline CDR1 is MNHEY and CDR2 is SVGAGI. Trimming took off 2 bases at V and 5 bases at J, with 15 bases between the two ends. The CDR3 runs 15 residues. The CDR3 sequence: CASSYIRTSGTEAFF. The DNA of the CDR3 is TGTGCCAGCAGTTACATTCGGACGAGCGGGACTGAAGCTTTCTTT.

This clone was detected ten times or more. This chain links TRBV4-2 with TRBJ2-2; 7 bases map to TRBD2. In germline, CDR1 is LGHNA, CDR2 YNFKEQ. The CDR3 covers 16 residues. The V and J ends lost 3 bases and 0 bases, in that order; junction bases with no gene match: 4. CDR3 sequence (DNA): TGTGCCAGCAGCCATGAGGGAGGGACGAACACCGGGGAGCTGTTTTTT. This translates into CASSHEGGTNTGELFF.

This clone was counted a few times. This chain links TRBV30 with TRBJ2-5, with 7 bases that match TRBD2. The CDR3 length is 13 residues. Germline trimming cut 2 bases from V and 9 bases from J; bases unmatched to any gene: 9. In germline, CDR1 is GTSNPN, CDR2 SVGIG (reference sequence). CDR3 residues: CAWSPGRERAQYF. Here the CDR3 DNA reads TGTGCCTGGAGTCCGGGGCGGGAGAGGGCCCAGTACTTC.

The table lists this clone with a few counts. The V and J genes are TRBV2 and TRBJ1-6; D is unclear. Germline-derived CDR1 and CDR2 are SNHLY and FYNNEI. The CDR3 sequence is 13 residues long. The V end was cut by 3 bases, the J end by 10 bases, with 10 bases between. The CDR3 DNA follows: TGTGCCAGCAGTGAGGGAGGTCAATCACCCCTCCACTTT. Encoded protein: CASSEGGQSPLHF. Variable domain in full (rest from reference TRBV2 and TRBJ1-6): EPEVTQTPSHQVTQMGQEVILRCVPISNHLYFYWYRQILGQKVEFLVSFYNNEISEKSEIFDDQFSVERPDGSNFTLKIRSTKLEDSAMYFCASSEGGQSPLHFGNGTRLTVT.

This clone came up many times. V gene TRBV12-5 combines with J gene TRBJ1-1; D ambiguous. Germline CDR1 LGHNT, CDR2 FRNRAP. The CDR3 is 13 amino acids. V was pared by 2 bases and J by 4 bases, with 8 bases between. The CDR3 DNA is TGTGCTAGTGGTTTGATGAGTGCCACTGAAGCTTTCTTT. This encodes CASGLMSATEAFF.

This clone showed up many times. The J gene is TRBJ2-6, the V gene TRBV7-9, with TRBD1 identical over 8 bases. This CDR3 has 16 amino acids. The J segment lost 4 bases and the V segment lost 5 bases, leaving 7 bases of the junction unmatched. Germline CDR1 is SEHNR and CDR2 is FQNEAQ (reference sequence). The chain's CDR3 is CASSHRQGSGANVLTF. Here the CDR3 DNA reads TGTGCCAGCAGCCATAGACAGGGGTCAGGGGCCAACGTCCTGACTTTC.

This clone was seen ten or more times. This sequence joins TRBV12-5 and TRBJ2-3; 9 nucleotides agree with TRBD2. This CDR3 is 13 amino acids long. V trimming: 8 bases; J trimming: 0 bases; junction bases outside the gene matches: 0. Germline CDR1 LGHNT, CDR2 FRNRAP. CDR3 DNA: TGTGCTAGTACTAGCGGGAGCACAGATACGCAGTATTTT. Translating it yields CASTSGSTDTQYF.

This clone was counted ten times or more. The chain has TRBV15 and TRBJ2-5; D is ambiguous. Looked up from germline, CDR1 is LNHNV and CDR2 is YYDKDF (reference sequence). This CDR3 is 15 amino acids long. V was shortened by 0 bases and J by 5 bases, with 13 bases between the two germline ends. CDR3 region: CATSRDPALFETQYF. For the CDR3, the DNA is TGTGCCACCAGCAGAGATCCCGCTCTATTCGAGACCCAGTACTTC.

This clone has ten or more counts. The chain employs TRBV27 and TRBJ2-3, with TRBD2 as a possible D gene (5 bases). V was trimmed by 8 bases and J by 7 bases, leaving 13 bases between them. CDR1 is MNHEY and CDR2 is SMNVEV in the germline V gene (reference sequence). The length of the CDR3 is 12 residues. The CDR3 DNA is TGTGCCAGCTTCAGCGGTTCGTATACGCAGTATTTT. Residues: CASFSGSYTQYF.

This clone was detected many times. The chain couples TRBV14 to TRBJ1-4, with 7 positions matching TRBD1. CDR3 length: 13 residues. Germline lookup yields CDR1 SGHDN and CDR2 FVKESK. J lost 8 bases, V lost 2 bases, and 2 bases had no gene match. In DNA form, the CDR3 reads TGTGCCAGCAGCCAAACAGGGGACGAAAAACTGTTTTTT. Translated: CASSQTGDEKLFF.

This clone was seen at least ten times. The CDR3 loop is CASSHFMDRGFATNEKLFF. The CDR3, as DNA: TGTGCCAGCAGCCATTTTATGGACAGGGGGTTTGCAACTAATGAAAAACTGTTTTTT. J is TRBJ1-4 and V is TRBV7-9; 10 positions agree with TRBD1. Germline assignment: CDR1 SEHNR and CDR2 FQNEAQ (reference sequence). This CDR3 is 19 amino acids long. The junction had 12 bases not matched to a gene; V was cut back by 5 bases and J by 0 bases.

The table lists this clone with many counts. This chain links TRBV9 with TRBJ1-4; D possibly corresponds to TRBD1 (6 bases). CDR3 size: 14 residues. Per the germline V gene, CDR1 is SGDLS and CDR2 is YYNGEE. With 3 bases removed from V and 6 bases from J, the gap between germline ends came to 12 bases. CDR3 DNA: TGTGCCAGCAGCGCAGGGGTTCACGATGAAAAACTGTTTTTT. Encoded protein: CASSAGVHDEKLFF. Together with reference TRBV9 and TRBJ1-4, the CDR3 gives the full variable domain: DSGVTQTPKHLITATGQRVTLRCSPRSGDLSVYWYQQSLDQGLQFLIQYYNGEERAKGNILERFSAQQFPDLHSELNLSSLELGDSALYFCASSAGVHDEKLFFGSGTQLSVL.

In this sample, this clone turned up many times. This chain uses TRBV2 with TRBJ1-3, with D maybe TRBD1 (6 bases). CDR1 and CDR2 (germline): SNHLY, FYNNEI. The CDR3 is 10 residues long. Trimming took off 11 bases at V and 7 bases at J, with 9 bases between the two ends. As DNA, the CDR3 is TGTGCCTCTCAGGGGAACACCATATATTTT. Translating gives CASQGNTIYF.

This clone appeared many times. This sequence joins TRBV15 and TRBJ2-7, with 8 bases identical to TRBD2. V lost 3 bases, J lost 1 base, and 8 bases stayed unmatched. CDR1 is LNHNV, CDR2 YYDKDF, per germline (reference sequence). The CDR3 is made up of 16 amino acids. CDR3 in amino acids: CATSSRVAGPSYEQYF. The CDR3 nucleotides are TGTGCCACCAGCAGTCGGGTAGCGGGACCTTCCTACGAGCAGTACTTC.

In its sample, this clone was seen many times. The rearrangement uses TRBV18 and TRBJ1-6; 9 bases map to TRBD1. CDR1 and CDR2 from the germline V gene are KGHSH and LQKENI. CDR3 length equals 16 residues. The V segment lost 6 bases and the J segment 5 bases; nucleotides outside the gene matches: 8. Written as DNA, the CDR3 is TGTGCCAGCTCCCCGACAGGGGGTCTGAATAATTCACCCCTCCACTTT. This translates into CASSPTGGLNNSPLHF.

This clone has at least ten counts. This chain connects TRBV30 to TRBJ1-1; D gene uncertain. The V and J ends lost 0 bases and 3 bases respectively, with 5 bases between them. The CDR3 has 12 residues. Germline lookup yields CDR1 GTSNPN and CDR2 SVGIG (reference sequence). The CDR3 spells CAWSVRDTEAFF. CDR3 DNA: TGTGCCTGGAGTGTACGGGACACTGAAGCTTTCTTT.